These 25 T cell receptor beta chains came from one sample sequenced in a study of blood T cell repertoires in COVID-19. Clones were read by immunoSEQ multiplex PCR, and TCRdb kept only the in-frame ones, dropping some. The sample carries about 74,000 clones, about 84% recorded once. The sample comprised peripheral blood. The receptors come from a human donor in a cohort sampled during active COVID-19.

This clone was counted between two and nine times. The chain links TRBV29-1 to TRBJ2-3; a weak D match, TRBD2 (5 bases). The CDR3 has 13 amino acids. Per the germline V gene, CDR1 is SQVTM and CDR2 is ANQGSEA. V was cut by 7 bases and J by 5 bases, with 16 bases left in between. The CDR3 nucleotides are TGCAGCGGGCGGGCTCTGGTCGGAGATACGCAGTATTTT. As protein: CSGRALVGDTQYF.

The J gene is TRBJ1-1, the V gene TRBV3-1 (or the pseudogene TRBV3-2); possibly TRBD1 for D (5 bases). With 5 bases removed from V and 0 bases from J, the gap between germline ends came to 13 bases. Germline values: CDR1 LGHDT, CDR2 YNNKEL (reference sequence). The CDR3 is 15 residues long. The CDR3 sequence: CASSSSRGLNTEAFF. For the CDR3, the DNA is TGTGCCAGCAGCTCCAGTAGGGGCCTGAACACTGAAGCTTTCTTT.

The chain has TRBV3-1 (or the pseudogene TRBV3-2) and TRBJ1-2; D is unresolved. CDR1 is LGHDT, CDR2 YNNKEL, per germline (reference sequence). Trimming cost V 5 bases and J 0 bases, with 16 bases left between them. The CDR3 runs to 16 residues. Here the CDR3 reads CASSLKLNRANYGYTF. The CDR3 bases are TGTGCCAGCAGCTTGAAGCTCAACAGAGCTAACTATGGCTACACCTTC.

The CDR3 protein is CASRAADRVNTIYF. The CDR3 region has the DNA TGTGCCAGCCGAGCGGCCGACAGGGTAAACACCATATATTTT. The genes are TRBV6-5 and TRBJ1-3; 7 nucleotides align to TRBD1. The CDR3 loop spans 14 amino acids. V was pared by 8 bases and J by 6 bases, with 10 bases of the junction left unmatched. CDR1 is MNHEY, CDR2 SVGAGI, per germline.

This clone was found a few times. CDR3 coding DNA: TGTGCCTGCTCCCTTTTACTAGATTCCAATGAGCAGTTCTTC. Protein sequence: CACSLLLDSNEQFF. V gene TRBV30 combines with J gene TRBJ2-1; a possible D gene is TRBD2 (5 bases). Per germline, CDR1 GTSNPN and CDR2 SVGIG (reference sequence). The germline V and J ends were trimmed by 6 bases and 6 bases, with 18 bases remaining between them. This CDR3 has 14 amino acids. The whole variable domain, filled in from reference TRBV30 and TRBJ2-1, reads SQTIHQWPATLVQPVGSPLSLECTVEGTSNPNLYWYRQAAGRGLQLLFYSVGIGQISSEVPQNLSASRPQDRQFILSSKKLLLSDSGFYLCACSLLLDSNEQFFGPGTRLTVL.

This clone was counted a few times. The rearrangement links TRBV6-2 or TRBV6-3 to TRBJ2-5, with TRBD2 matching over 9 bases. This CDR3 spans 14 amino acids. The trim removed 5 bases at V and 5 bases at J, leaving 6 bases unmatched. Germline V gene sequence: CDR1 MNHEY, CDR2 SVGEGT. The CDR3: CASSDSGSLETQYF. The CDR3 region has the DNA TGTGCCAGCAGTGATAGCGGGAGTTTGGAGACCCAGTACTTC.

The rearrangement uses TRBV18 and TRBJ2-7; 13 bases line up with TRBD2. J lost 5 bases, V lost 3 bases, and 4 bases had no gene match. This CDR3 region has 15 residues. CDR1 and CDR2 from the germline V gene are KGHSH and LQKENI. CDR3 DNA: TGTGCCAGCTCACCCCGGACTAGCGGGAGCCACGAGCAGTACTTC. The encoded protein is CASSPRTSGSHEQYF.

J is TRBJ2-1 and V is TRBV5-4; maybe TRBD2 (6 bases). The V end lost 2 bases, the J end lost 5 bases, and 17 bases lay between the germline ends. CDR3 size: 16 residues. Germline CDR1 reads SGHNT; CDR2 reads YYREEE (reference sequence). CDR3: CASSFGRQRRDNEQFF. In nucleotides, the CDR3 is TGTGCCAGCAGCTTCGGAAGGCAGCGGAGGGACAATGAGCAGTTCTTC.

This clone was recorded once. The J gene is TRBJ1-1, the V gene TRBV6-5; TRBD1 matches 7 bases. This CDR3 has 15 residues. V shed 7 bases and J 1 base; nucleotides not matched to a gene: 9. Per germline, CDR1 MNHEY and CDR2 SVGAGI. The CDR3 protein is CASTKGGGRNTEAFF. The CDR3, as DNA: TGTGCCAGCACCAAAGGAGGGGGCAGGAACACTGAAGCTTTCTTT.

The rearrangement joins TRBV30 to TRBJ1-1; D is perhaps TRBD1 (5 bases). This CDR3 is built from 13 residues. V lost 3 bases and J lost 1, with 9 bases in between. Germline CDR1 reads GTSNPN; CDR2 reads SVGIG (reference sequence). This CDR3 is CAWRQVQNTEAFF. The CDR3 DNA is TGTGCCTGGAGACAGGTCCAGAACACTGAAGCTTTCTTT.

V is TRBV19 and J is TRBJ2-7; maybe TRBD1 (6 bases). Germline V gene data show CDR1 as LNHDA and CDR2 as SQIVND (reference sequence). The CDR3 is 14 residues long. The V end lost 5 bases, the J end lost 4 bases, and 15 bases lay between the germline ends. The CDR3 protein is CASSLKQGVYEQYF. The CDR3, as DNA: TGTGCCAGTAGTTTGAAACAGGGTGTGTACGAGCAGTACTTC. Drawing the rest from reference TRBV19 and TRBJ2-7, the complete variable domain is DGGITQSPKYLFRKEGQNVTLSCEQNLNHDAMYWYRQDPGQGLRLIYYSQIVNDFQKGDIAEGYSVSREKKESFPLTVTSAQKNPTAFYLCASSLKQGVYEQYFGPGTRLTVT.

The gene calls are TRBV6-2 or TRBV6-3 and TRBJ1-5, with 7 bases aligning to TRBD1. CDR1 and CDR2 from the germline V gene are MNHEY and SVGEGT. The CDR3 length is 15 residues. The V and J ends lost 5 bases and 11 bases, in that order; junction bases with no gene match: 15. This CDR3 reads CASSGPTGQGGSQHF. CDR3 nucleotide sequence: TGTGCCAGCAGTGGACCGACAGGGCAAGGGGGGTCCCAGCATTTT.

The chain uses TRBV27 and TRBJ2-3, with 7 bases that match TRBD2. Germline CDR1 and CDR2: MNHEY and SMNVEV (reference sequence). J gave up 4 bases and V 0 bases, and 7 bases lay outside the gene matches. This CDR3 has 16 amino acids. The CDR3 loop is CASSLSTSRGADTQYF. CDR3 DNA: TGTGCCAGCAGTTTATCAACTAGCCGGGGGGCAGATACGCAGTATTTT.

V gene TRBV14 combines with J gene TRBJ2-5, with D possibly matching TRBD1 (6 bases). The CDR3 consists of 15 residues. CDR1 and CDR2 from the germline V gene are SGHDN and FVKESK. Deletions cut 4 bases from V and 1 base from J, with 13 bases between. The CDR3 here is CASSRTTGIQETQYF. CDR3 DNA sequence: TGTGCCAGCAGCCGTACTACAGGGATCCAAGAGACCCAGTACTTC.

The chain has TRBV6-5 and TRBJ1-2; TRBD1 matches 8 bases. CDR1 and CDR2 from the germline V gene are MNHEY and SVGAGI. The CDR3 loop spans 13 amino acids. Trimming at V came to 6 bases and at J to 7 bases, leaving 7 bases not matched to a gene. Written as DNA, the CDR3 is TGTGCCAGCAGCAAAGGGACAGGCGGTGGCTACACCTTC. Protein sequence: CASSKGTGGGYTF.

The chain combines TRBV18 with TRBJ2-2; D may be TRBD1 (5 bases). The CDR3 runs 14 residues. Germline CDR1 reads KGHSH; CDR2 reads LQKENI. V was trimmed by 4 bases and J by 0 bases, leaving 6 bases between them. CDR3 sequence reads: CASSQGSNTGELFF. CDR3 nucleotide sequence: TGTGCCAGCTCACAGGGGTCGAACACCGGGGAGCTGTTTTTT.

This sequence joins TRBV6-2 or TRBV6-3 and TRBJ1-1; possibly TRBD1 for D (5 bases). Germline V gene sequence: CDR1 MNHEY, CDR2 SVGEGT. The ends were cut back, 4 bases at V and 4 bases at J, with 22 bases in the middle. This CDR3 has 17 residues. The CDR3 DNA reads as TGTGCCAGCAGTTGGTACCATAAACAGGCCCTGAGCACTGAAGCTTTCTTT. Encoded protein: CASSWYHKQALSTEAFF.

The V gene is TRBV15, the J gene TRBJ2-7; D possibly corresponds to TRBD1 (5 bases). CDR1 and CDR2 from the germline V gene are LNHNV and YYDKDF (reference sequence). The CDR3 is 15 residues long. V lost 0 bases, J lost 2 bases, and 11 bases lay in between. The CDR3 coding sequence is TGTGCCACCAGCAGAGATCGGGCGACAGCCTACGAGCAGTACTTC. Translation gives CATSRDRATAYEQYF.

This clone occurred many times. The genes are TRBV5-1 and TRBJ2-7, with 7 nucleotides matching TRBD1. Germline loops: CDR1 SGHRS, CDR2 YFSETQ. Losses at the gene ends were 6 bases for V and 0 bases for J; bases not matched to a gene: 9. The length of the CDR3 is 15 residues. The CDR3 protein is CASTPRQGSSYEQYF. DNA for the CDR3: TGCGCCAGCACCCCGAGACAGGGAAGCTCCTACGAGCAGTACTTC.

This clone was found once. The chain couples TRBV5-1 to TRBJ1-5; D is perhaps TRBD1 (5 bases). V lost 0 bases to trimming and J lost 7 bases, with 14 bases between them. In germline, CDR1 is SGHRS, CDR2 YFSETQ. CDR3 length: 15 residues. The CDR3 region is CASSLVSGLGQPQHF. CDR3 in DNA: TGCGCCAGCAGCTTGGTGTCAGGGCTTGGGCAGCCCCAGCATTTT.

The sample holds one count of this clone. This chain uses TRBV6-1 with TRBJ1-1; 8 positions agree with TRBD1. This CDR3 has 15 amino acids. Trimming cost V 3 bases and J 4 bases; bases outside gene matches: 7. CDR1 is MNHNS and CDR2 is SASEGT in the germline V gene. The CDR3 DNA sequence: TGTGCCAGCAGTGATCGAGCGGACAGGGTCACTGAAGCTTTCTTT. It specifies CASSDRADRVTEAFF.

The chain combines TRBV3-1 (or the pseudogene TRBV3-2) with TRBJ1-3; 8 positions match TRBD1. The V gene's germline CDR1 is LGHDT and CDR2 YNNKEL (reference sequence). There are 14 residues in the CDR3. The V and J ends lost 7 bases and 4 bases, in that order; junction bases with no gene match: 6. CDR3 in DNA: TGTGCCAGCACCACCGGGACAGGAGGAAACACCATATATTTT. Its protein product is CASTTGTGGNTIYF.

This clone turned up a few times. As DNA, the CDR3 is TGTGCCAGCAGGGAGGTGGGGACAGATACGCAGTATTTT. It is translated as CASREVGTDTQYF. This chain links TRBV28 with TRBJ2-3, with a weak D call TRBD2 (5 bases). The germline V gene encodes CDR1 MDHEN and CDR2 SYDVKM. CDR3 length equals 13 residues. Deletions cut 6 bases from V and 3 bases from J, with 10 bases between.

The chain uses TRBV24-1 and TRBJ2-1, with D maybe TRBD1 (5 bases). The CDR3 length is 16 residues. Per the germline V gene, CDR1 is KGHDR and CDR2 is SFDVKD. Trimming cost V 1 base and J 3 bases, with 12 bases left between them. The CDR3: CATSDFRATNYNEQFF. The CDR3, as DNA: TGTGCCACCAGTGATTTCAGGGCCACTAACTACAATGAGCAGTTCTTC.

The chain combines TRBV6-5 with TRBJ1-4, with D unclear. The germline V and J ends were trimmed by 2 bases and 5 bases, with 9 bases remaining between them. This CDR3 spans 14 amino acids. Germline CDR1 and CDR2: MNHEY and SVGAGI. CDR3 bases: TGTGCCAGCAGTTACGGGCAGAGAAATGAAAAACTGTTTTTT. Its protein product is CASSYGQRNEKLFF.